Below, 19 T cell receptor beta chains from the same sample are listed, as sequenced in a study of blood T cell repertoires in COVID-19. The protocol was immunoSEQ multiplex PCR, while the TCRdb copy is restricted to in-frame clones and leaves out a portion. The sample includes 85,000 to 120,000 clones, about 90% of them seen just once. The sequencing input was peripheral blood. The origin of the receptors is a man aged 45-65 years with active COVID-19.

The rearrangement links TRBV3-1 (or the pseudogene TRBV3-2) to TRBJ2-1, with D perhaps TRBD1 (5 bases). CDR3 size: 14 residues. In germline, CDR1 is LGHDT, CDR2 YNNKEL (reference sequence). V was cut by 1 base and J by 6 bases, with 10 bases left in between. The CDR3 DNA reads as TGTGCCAGCAGCCAAGCAGGGTCAGGCAATGAGCAGTTCTTC. This gives the protein CASSQAGSGNEQFF.

The chain recombines TRBV27 with TRBJ1-1; D possibly corresponds to TRBD1 (6 bases). Trimming took off 8 bases at V and 5 bases at J, with 15 bases between the two ends. CDR1 and CDR2 from the germline V gene are MNHEY and SMNVEV (reference sequence). CDR3 length: 13 amino acids. The CDR3 DNA reads TGTGCCAGCGCACAGGGAATGATTACTGAAGCTTTCTTT. This gives the protein CASAQGMITEAFF.

This chain uses TRBV13 with TRBJ2-3, with D possibly TRBD2 on 6 matching bases. The length of the CDR3 is 18 residues. Deletions cut 3 bases from V and 5 bases from J, with 24 bases between. Germline CDR1 reads PRHDT; CDR2 reads FYEKMQ (reference sequence). The CDR3: CASSLFSGRGTSVDTQYF. The CDR3 coding sequence is TGTGCCAGCAGCTTGTTCTCGGGGCGGGGAACGTCTGTAGATACGCAGTATTTT.

The gene calls are TRBV28 and TRBJ2-3; 7 bases are shared with TRBD2. J gave up 4 bases and V 5 bases, and 3 bases lay outside the gene matches. Germline CDR1 and CDR2: MDHEN and SYDVKM. This CDR3 spans 13 amino acids. In DNA form, the CDR3 reads TGTGCCAGCAGTCGCGGGGGATCAGATACGCAGTATTTT. Its protein is CASSRGGSDTQYF.

This clone appeared a single time. The V call is TRBV29-1, the J call TRBJ1-2, with a possible D match to TRBD1 (5 bases). The CDR3 is 11 amino acids. CDR1 and CDR2 from the germline V gene are SQVTM and ANQGSEA. Trimming removed 7 bases at V and 8 bases at J, with 14 bases between. The CDR3 region is CSAGGSEGYTF. The CDR3 DNA sequence: TGCAGCGCCGGGGGATCGGAAGGCTACACCTTC.

J is TRBJ2-7 and V is TRBV4-1; 7 bases map to TRBD1. Looked up from germline, CDR1 is MGHRA and CDR2 is YSYEKL. The CDR3 covers 13 residues. Trimming took 4 bases from V and 6 from J; bases not matched to a gene: 6. Here the CDR3 reads CASSLLGTAEQYF. DNA of the CDR3: TGCGCCAGCAGCCTGCTTGGGACAGCCGAGCAGTACTTC.

The J gene is TRBJ1-4, the V gene TRBV6-1; D unclear. The CDR3 loop spans 15 amino acids. The ends were cut back, 2 bases at V and 6 bases at J, with 13 bases in the middle. From germline, CDR1 is MNHNS and CDR2 SASEGT. DNA of the CDR3: TGTGCCAGCAGTGAAACGGCGGATTCTTATGAAAAACTGTTTTTT. Translating gives CASSETADSYEKLFF.

This chain joins TRBV5-4 and TRBJ2-7; 8 bases line up with TRBD1. Germline CDR1 and CDR2: SGHNT and YYREEE (reference sequence). J gave up 2 bases and V 0 bases, and 4 bases lay outside the gene matches. CDR3 length: 15 amino acids. CDR3 residues: CASSLGRGRTYEQYF. The CDR3 DNA follows: TGTGCCAGCAGCTTGGGCAGGGGGCGCACCTACGAGCAGTACTTC.

The chain uses TRBV7-6 and TRBJ2-1, with 7 bases fitting TRBD1. This CDR3 has 13 residues. The J segment lost 10 bases and the V segment lost 2 bases, leaving 5 bases of the junction unmatched. Germline CDR1 reads SGHVS; CDR2 reads FNYEAQ. DNA of the CDR3: TGTGCCAGCAGCTTACCAGGGGGAAGAGAGCAGTTCTTC. It yields the protein CASSLPGGREQFF.

V usage is TRBV7-2 and J usage is TRBJ2-5; D perhaps matches TRBD2 (5 bases). The CDR3 consists of 12 residues. The ends were cut back, 5 bases at V and 2 bases at J, with 6 bases in the middle. In germline, CDR1 is SGHTA, CDR2 FQGNSA. The CDR3 nucleotides read TGTGCCAGCAGCCGACTACAAGAGACCCAGTACTTC. This translates into CASSRLQETQYF.

In the case of this clone: Other DNA sequences in the same sample also yield this CDR3. The chain is built from TRBV3-1 (or the pseudogene TRBV3-2) and TRBJ2-5; D not certain. Per germline, CDR1 LGHDT and CDR2 YNNKEL (reference sequence). Trimming stripped 0 bases from V and 2 bases from J, with 7 bases between. This CDR3 spans 14 amino acids. The CDR3 nucleotides read TGTGCCAGCAGCCAAGAACAGTTTCAAGAGACCCAGTACTTC. Protein: CASSQEQFQETQYF.

The J gene is TRBJ1-3, the V gene TRBV5-1; perhaps TRBD1 as D (5 bases). Germline V CDR1 and CDR2: SGHRS, YFSETQ. Deletions cut 0 bases from V and 5 bases from J, with 18 bases between. CDR3 size: 17 residues. This CDR3 is CASSLAGGGAPRNTIYF. CDR3 DNA sequence: TGCGCCAGCAGCTTGGCCGGTGGAGGGGCGCCTAGAAACACCATATATTTT.

This chain connects TRBV3-1 (or the pseudogene TRBV3-2) to TRBJ2-7; 7 bases align to TRBD2. Germline V CDR1 and CDR2: LGHDT, YNNKEL (reference sequence). This CDR3 is built from 12 residues. The junction had 6 bases not matched to a gene; V was cut back by 4 bases and J by 9 bases. CDR3 sequence reads: CASSLAGGGQYF. The CDR3 DNA is TGTGCCAGCAGCCTAGCGGGCGGCGGGCAGTACTTC.

This rearrangement joins TRBV10-3 to TRBJ2-1; D is perhaps TRBD2 (7 bases). Germline-derived CDR1 and CDR2 are ENHRY and SYGVKD. The CDR3 loop spans 18 amino acids. V was clipped by 4 bases and J by 6 bases, with 25 bases between them. The CDR3 sequence is CAISGYWGGDNVVNEQFF. CDR3 in DNA: TGTGCCATCAGTGGTTATTGGGGGGGGGACAACGTTGTCAATGAGCAGTTCTTC.

Details on this clone: The same CDR3 can be traced to other DNA sequences in this sample. This rearrangement joins TRBV2 to TRBJ1-2; TRBD1 agrees at 7 bases. CDR3 length: 14 residues. V trimming: 4 bases; J trimming: 8 bases; junction bases outside the gene matches: 10. Germline lookup yields CDR1 SNHLY and CDR2 FYNNEI. The CDR3 here is CASSGDRARGGYTF. The CDR3 DNA reads TGTGCCAGCAGTGGAGACAGGGCCCGGGGCGGCTACACCTTC.

CDR3 sequence: CASSHTNRVHEQFF. CDR3 DNA sequence: TGTGCCAGCAGCCACACCAACAGGGTTCATGAGCAGTTCTTC. V and J are TRBV25-1 and TRBJ2-1; a weak D match, TRBD1 (6 bases). The CDR3 has 14 residues. The germline CDR1 and CDR2 sequences are MGHDK and SYGVNS. V lost 6 bases, J lost 8 bases, and 17 bases lay in between.

The chain carries TRBV7-9 and TRBJ1-2; D gene unclear. V lost 3 bases to trimming and J lost 6 bases, with 2 bases between them. The CDR3 loop spans 10 amino acids. Germline V gives CDR1 SEHNR, CDR2 FQNEAQ (reference sequence). CDR3 coding DNA: TGTGCCAGCAGCTTCGATGGCTACACCTTC. It specifies CASSFDGYTF.

This rearrangement joins TRBV30 to TRBJ2-7, with TRBD2 matching 12 bases. This CDR3 region has 15 residues. Germline V lookup: CDR1 GTSNPN, CDR2 SVGIG (reference sequence). V dropped 2 bases and J dropped 4; count of bases not matched to a gene: 6. The CDR3, as DNA: TGTGCCTGGAGTTTCCTAGCGGGGGGGCCGTACGAGCAGTACTTC. Translating gives CAWSFLAGGPYEQYF. The full variable domain, in which reference TRBV30 and TRBJ2-7 provide the parts outside the CDR3, is SQTIHQWPATLVQPVGSPLSLECTVEGTSNPNLYWYRQAAGRGLQLLFYSVGIGQISSEVPQNLSASRPQDRQFILSSKKLLLSDSGFYLCAWSFLAGGPYEQYFGPGTRLTVT.

This chain uses TRBV11-2 with TRBJ2-7, with 7 bases lining up with TRBD1. Looked up from germline, CDR1 is SGHAT and CDR2 is FQNNGV. CDR3 length: 15 residues. With 1 base clipped from V and 2 bases from J, the junction kept 5 bases outside the gene matches. DNA for the CDR3: TGTGCCAGCAGCTTAGCCGGGACAGAGACCTACGAGCAGTACTTC. Its protein product is CASSLAGTETYEQYF.